The 10 T cell receptor beta chains reported below all come from one sample, sequenced in a study of blood T cell repertoires in COVID-19. The table came from immunoSEQ multiplex PCR; TCRdb's copy has only in-frame clones and leaves some out. Here the sample spans about 82,000 clones, about 85% being singletons. Material: peripheral blood. The source is a man aged 80 or over with active or convalescent COVID-19.

CDR3: CASSARAPETNSPLHF. The CDR3 DNA reads TGTGCCAGCAGCGCGCGGGCTCCCGAAACAAATTCACCCCTCCACTTT. This chain uses TRBV5-4 with TRBJ1-6, with D unclear. Trimming left V 4 bases short and J 7 bases short, with 18 bases between. The CDR3 is 16 residues long. Germline assignment: CDR1 SGHNT and CDR2 YYREEE (reference sequence).

The chain uses TRBV6-5 and TRBJ1-1; D remains unclear. Germline assignment: CDR1 MNHEY and CDR2 SVGAGI. The ends were cut back, 9 bases at V and 6 bases at J, with 14 bases in the middle. The CDR3 runs 12 residues. The CDR3 DNA is TGTGCCAGTTCGATGCGGGGTTCTGAAGCTTTCTTT. The encoded protein is CASSMRGSEAFF.

The chain couples TRBV5-1 to TRBJ2-2; tentative D call: TRBD1 (6 bases). V was trimmed by 9 bases and J by 5 bases, leaving 11 bases between them. Germline CDR1 SGHRS, CDR2 YFSETQ. The CDR3 spans 12 residues. The CDR3 protein is CATGQRTGELFF. The CDR3 DNA sequence: TGCGCCACCGGACAGAGAACCGGGGAGCTGTTTTTT.

In this sample, this clone turned up once. In the same sample, other DNA sequences code for this CDR3. CDR3 sequence (DNA): TGCGCCAGCAGCTTGGTGCAGGGTAATTCACCCCTCCACTTT. Its protein is CASSLVQGNSPLHF. The V and J genes are TRBV5-1 and TRBJ1-6; possibly TRBD1 for D (5 bases). Germline V CDR1 and CDR2: SGHRS, YFSETQ. The CDR3 contains 14 residues. The ends were cut back, 0 bases at V and 6 bases at J, with 7 bases in the middle.

The gene calls are TRBV11-3 and TRBJ1-1, with 9 bases identical to TRBD1. The CDR3 contains 15 residues. The trim removed 5 bases at V and 1 base at J, leaving 5 bases unmatched. Germline V lookup: CDR1 SGHNT, CDR2 YENEEA. For the CDR3, the DNA is TGTGCCAGCAGCCCCGGGGGACAGGGGAACACTGAAGCTTTCTTT. Protein product: CASSPGGQGNTEAFF. Complete variable domain (other parts from reference TRBV11-3 and TRBJ1-1): EAGVVQSPRYKIIEKKQPVAFWCNPISGHNTLYWYLQNLGQGPELLIRYENEEAVDDSQLPKDRFSAERLKGVDSTLKIQPAELGDSAVYLCASSPGGQGNTEAFFGQGTRLTVV.

In this sample, this clone turned up once. The chain combines TRBV5-1 with TRBJ1-2; 10 bases align to TRBD1. This CDR3 contains 15 residues. Per the germline V gene, CDR1 is SGHRS and CDR2 is YFSETQ. V lost 4 bases to trimming and J lost 7 bases; unmatched junction nucleotides: 10. CDR3 sequence (DNA): TGCGCCAGCAGCCCCGGGACAGGGGCTCTACGTGGCTACACCTTC. Translating it yields CASSPGTGALRGYTF.

The chain uses TRBV6-5 and TRBJ1-2; TRBD1 matches 8 bases. V lost 5 bases and J lost 2; bases outside the gene matches: 7. Germline CDR1 and CDR2: MNHEY and SVGAGI. The CDR3 has 15 residues. In DNA, the CDR3 is TGTGCCAGCAGTACGGCTAGGACAGGGAACTATGGCTACACCTTC. Translating it yields CASSTARTGNYGYTF.

This sequence joins TRBV11-2 and TRBJ2-3, with 8 nucleotides matching TRBD2. Unmatched junction bases numbered 9, after V lost 5 bases and J lost 5 bases. The V gene's germline CDR1 is SGHAT and CDR2 FQNNGV. CDR3 length: 15 residues. CDR3 coding DNA: TGTGCCAGCAGCCCCGGGACTAGTTTTGTAGATACGCAGTATTTT. It specifies CASSPGTSFVDTQYF.

The chain carries TRBV6-5 and TRBJ2-3, with D tentatively TRBD2 (5 bases). CDR3 size: 14 residues. CDR1 and CDR2 (germline): MNHEY, SVGAGI. Trimming stripped 6 bases from V and 5 bases from J, with 15 bases between. CDR3 nucleotides: TGTGCCAGCAGCCGGGGTTCTCGGGGAGATACGCAGTATTTT. This gives the protein CASSRGSRGDTQYF.

The rearrangement uses TRBV6-1 and TRBJ2-2; 7 bases agree with TRBD1. Germline CDR1 is MNHNS and CDR2 is SASEGT. V shed 3 bases and J 6 bases; nucleotides not matched to a gene: 7. This CDR3 has 15 residues. The CDR3: CASSEVGGAAGELFF. The DNA for the CDR3 is TGTGCCAGCAGTGAGGTAGGGGGCGCCGCCGGGGAGCTGTTTTTT.